A selection of T cell receptor beta chains follows, all from one sample in a study of blood T cell repertoires in COVID-19. Measured with immunoSEQ multiplex PCR; TCRdb has only the in-frame clones, and not every one. The sample lists around 160,000 clones; approximately 80% were seen once. Specimen: peripheral blood. These receptors came from a woman in her thirties or forties with active or convalescent COVID-19. Each CDR3 is given with its conserved first and last residue. The D gene is left open where the match is weak. Rows may omit the clone size; those that give it use once, few, many or a size class.

>NA|TRBD1|TRBJ1-4|TRBV18
TGTGCCAGCTCACCACCCGGGACAGGGTACCCCAGTGAAAAACTGTTTTTT
CASSPPGTGYPSEKLFF
>NA|TRBD1|TRBJ1-1|TRBV24-1
TGTGCCACCAGTGACGCCGGACAGGGGCCGACTGAAGCTTTCTTT
CATSDAGQGPTEAFF
>NA|NA|TRBJ1-1|TRBV28
TGTGCCAGCAGTTTAGGGCAGGGAAACACTGAAGCTTTCTTT
CASSLGQGNTEAFF
>NA|TRBD1|TRBJ1-1|TRBV19
TGTGCCAGTAACTACAGGGGGCGCGACACTGAAGCTTTCTTT
CASNYRGRDTEAFF
>few|NA|TRBJ1-2|TRBV5-6
TGTGCCAGCAGCTTGGTGGGGGTAGCGGGTCGAGGCTACACCTTC
CASSLVGVAGRGYTF
>NA|NA|TRBJ2-7|TRBV29-1
TGCAGCGTCGCGAACAGGGTGGGCTCCTACGAGCAGTACTTC
CSVANRVGSYEQYF
>few|NA|TRBJ1-1|TRBV23-1
TGCGCCAGCAGTCAAATTCCGGGGAACACTGAAGCTTTCTTT
CASSQIPGNTEAFF
>NA|NA|TRBJ1-2|TRBV3-1/TRBV3-2
TGTGCCAGCAGCCCTCTGGGGGGGGCGCCTGGCTACACCTTC
CASSPLGGAPGYTF
>NA|TRBD1|TRBJ1-2|TRBV29-1
TGCAGCGTTGCACCGGGACAGGGGCGCGGCTACACCTTC
CSVAPGQGRGYTF
>NA|NA|TRBJ2-2|TRBV6-5
TGTGCCAGCAAGTTGGGTCCAGGGAACACCGGGGAGCTGTTTTTT
CASKLGPGNTGELFF
>NA|NA|TRBJ1-6|TRBV28
TGTGCCAGCAGTTTGTCGTCAGGGCTCCACTTT
CASSLSSGLHF
>NA|NA|TRBJ2-7|TRBV18
TGTGCCAGCTCACCACTAAGGGGCAATTACGAGCAGTACTTC
CASSPLRGNYEQYF
>NA|NA|TRBJ2-3|TRBV6-5
TGTGCCAGCCTCGGGGATACGCAGTATTTT
CASLGDTQYF
>NA|NA|TRBJ1-2|TRBV5-4
TGTGCCAGCAGCTTAGACATGGGTGGCTATGGCTACACCTTC
CASSLDMGGYGYTF
>NA|TRBD1|TRBJ1-2|TRBV14
TGTGCCAGCAGCCAAGACCGCTACCGACAGGGGAAAGGCTACACCTTC
CASSQDRYRQGKGYTF
>NA|NA|TRBJ1-2|TRBV28
TGTGCCAGCAGTTCCTCCCGGGGGAGGGATGGCTACACCTTC
CASSSSRGRDGYTF
>NA|NA|TRBJ2-1|TRBV28
TGTGCCAGCAGTTTAGGAGGGGGCCCCTACAATGAGCAGTTCTTC
CASSLGGGPYNEQFF
>NA|TRBD1|TRBJ1-1|TRBV30
TGTGCCTGGAGTCAGGGGGAGAACACTGAAGCTTTCTTT
CAWSQGENTEAFF
>NA|NA|TRBJ1-1|TRBV11-2
TGTGCCAGCAGCTTAGGTACGGGCACTGAAGCTTTCTTT
CASSLGTGTEAFF
>NA|NA|TRBJ1-2|TRBV19
TGTGCCAGTAGTTCCCACGGTGGCTACACCTTC
CASSSHGGYTF
>NA|NA|TRBJ2-1|TRBV6-4
TGTGCCAGCAGTGTTAACAGCTACAATGAGCAGTTCTTC
CASSVNSYNEQFF
>NA|TRBD1|TRBJ2-5|TRBV5-4
TGTGCCAGCAGCCAGACCGGGACAGGGGCCGGGGAGACCCAGTACTTC
CASSQTGTGAGETQYF